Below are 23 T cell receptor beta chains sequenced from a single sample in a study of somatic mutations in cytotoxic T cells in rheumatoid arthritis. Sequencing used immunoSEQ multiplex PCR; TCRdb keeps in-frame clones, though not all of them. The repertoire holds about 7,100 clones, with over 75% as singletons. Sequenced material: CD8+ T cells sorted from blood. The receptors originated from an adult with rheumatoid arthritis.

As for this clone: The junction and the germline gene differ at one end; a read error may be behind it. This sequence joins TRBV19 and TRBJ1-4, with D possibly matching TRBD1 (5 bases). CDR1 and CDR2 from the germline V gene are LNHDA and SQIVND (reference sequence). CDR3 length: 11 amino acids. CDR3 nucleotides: TGTGCCAGTAGTAGAGGACACCACGAGGTTTTT. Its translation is CASSRGHHEVF.

In nucleotides, the CDR3 is TGCGCCAGCAGCTTACAGAGGCTGGGGACCCAGTACTTC. Protein product: CASSLQRLGTQYF. The chain recombines TRBV5-1 with TRBJ2-5; D is ambiguous. The V gene lost 2 bases and the J gene lost 7 bases, with 12 bases spanning the gap. Germline lookup yields CDR1 SGHRS and CDR2 YFSETQ. This CDR3 is built from 13 residues.

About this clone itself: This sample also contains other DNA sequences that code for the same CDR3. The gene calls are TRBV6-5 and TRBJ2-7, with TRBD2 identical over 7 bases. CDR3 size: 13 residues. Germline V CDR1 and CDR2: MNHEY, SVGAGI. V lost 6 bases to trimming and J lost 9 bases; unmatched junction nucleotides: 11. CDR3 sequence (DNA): TGTGCCAGCAGCTACAAACGGTCTAGCGGGCAGTACTTC. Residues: CASSYKRSSGQYF.

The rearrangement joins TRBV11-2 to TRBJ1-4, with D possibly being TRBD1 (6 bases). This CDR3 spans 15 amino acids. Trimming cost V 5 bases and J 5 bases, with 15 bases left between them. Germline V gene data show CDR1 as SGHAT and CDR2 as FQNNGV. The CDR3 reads CASSLNRDFNEKLFF. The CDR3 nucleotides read TGTGCCAGCAGCCTCAACAGGGACTTCAATGAAAAACTGTTTTTT.

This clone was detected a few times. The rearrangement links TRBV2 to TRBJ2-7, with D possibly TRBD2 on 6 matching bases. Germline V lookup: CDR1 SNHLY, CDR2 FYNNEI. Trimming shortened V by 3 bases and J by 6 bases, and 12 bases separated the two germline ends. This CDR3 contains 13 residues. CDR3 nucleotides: TGTGCCAGCAGTGAGCGGGGCTGGGGCGAGCAGTACTTC. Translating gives CASSERGWGEQYF.

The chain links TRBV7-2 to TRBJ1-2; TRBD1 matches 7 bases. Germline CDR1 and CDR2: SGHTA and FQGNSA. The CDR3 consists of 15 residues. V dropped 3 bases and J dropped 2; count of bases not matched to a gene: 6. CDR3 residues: CASSLGPTGNYGYTF. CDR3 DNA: TGTGCCAGCAGCTTGGGACCGACAGGGAACTATGGCTACACCTTC.

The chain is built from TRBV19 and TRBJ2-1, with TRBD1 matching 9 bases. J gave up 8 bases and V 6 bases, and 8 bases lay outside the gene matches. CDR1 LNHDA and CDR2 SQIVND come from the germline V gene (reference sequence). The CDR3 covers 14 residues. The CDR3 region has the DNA TGTGCCAGTAGCTCCGGGACAGGGAAGGATGAGCAGTTCTTC. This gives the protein CASSSGTGKDEQFF. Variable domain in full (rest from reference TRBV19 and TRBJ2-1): DGGITQSPKYLFRKEGQNVTLSCEQNLNHDAMYWYRQDPGQGLRLIYYSQIVNDFQKGDIAEGYSVSREKKESFPLTVTSAQKNPTAFYLCASSSGTGKDEQFFGPGTRLTVL.

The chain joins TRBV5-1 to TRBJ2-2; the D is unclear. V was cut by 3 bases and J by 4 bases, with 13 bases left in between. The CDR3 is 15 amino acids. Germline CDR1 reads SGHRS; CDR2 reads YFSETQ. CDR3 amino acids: CASSSASVLTGELFF. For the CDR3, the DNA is TGCGCCAGCAGCTCAGCCTCGGTGCTCACCGGGGAGCTGTTTTTT.

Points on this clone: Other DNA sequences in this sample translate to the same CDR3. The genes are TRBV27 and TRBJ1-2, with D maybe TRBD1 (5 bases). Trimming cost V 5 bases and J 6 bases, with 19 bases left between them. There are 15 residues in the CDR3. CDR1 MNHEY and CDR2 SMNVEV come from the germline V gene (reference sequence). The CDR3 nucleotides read TGTGCCAGCAGTCTTCGGTGGGGGTGGGCGAATGGCTACACCTTC. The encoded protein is CASSLRWGWANGYTF.

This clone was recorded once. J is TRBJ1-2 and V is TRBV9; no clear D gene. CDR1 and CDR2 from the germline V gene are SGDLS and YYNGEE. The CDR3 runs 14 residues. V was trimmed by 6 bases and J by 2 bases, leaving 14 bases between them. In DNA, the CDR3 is TGTGCCAGCATGAACCCGGCGGGCAACTATGGCTACACCTTC. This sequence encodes CASMNPAGNYGYTF. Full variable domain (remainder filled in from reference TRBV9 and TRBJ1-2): DSGVTQTPKHLITATGQRVTLRCSPRSGDLSVYWYQQSLDQGLQFLIQYYNGEERAKGNILERFSAQQFPDLHSELNLSSLELGDSALYFCASMNPAGNYGYTFGSGTRLTVV.

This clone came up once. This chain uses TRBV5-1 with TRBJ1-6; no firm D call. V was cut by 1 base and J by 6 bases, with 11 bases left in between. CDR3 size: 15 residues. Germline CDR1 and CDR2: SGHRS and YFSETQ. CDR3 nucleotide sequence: TGCGCCAGCAGCTTGAGTCCCGCTTTTAATTCACCCCTCCACTTT. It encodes CASSLSPAFNSPLHF.

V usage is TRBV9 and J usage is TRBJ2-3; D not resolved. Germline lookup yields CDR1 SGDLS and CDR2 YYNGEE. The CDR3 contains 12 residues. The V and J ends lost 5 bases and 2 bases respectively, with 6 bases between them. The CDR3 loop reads CASSRATDTQYF. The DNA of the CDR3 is TGTGCCAGCAGTCGGGCCACAGATACGCAGTATTTT.

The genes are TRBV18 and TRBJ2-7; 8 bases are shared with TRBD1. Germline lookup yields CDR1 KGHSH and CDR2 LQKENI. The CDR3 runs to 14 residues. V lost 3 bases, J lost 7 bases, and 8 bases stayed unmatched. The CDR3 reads CASSPGVNRGEQYV. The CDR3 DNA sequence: TGTGCCAGCTCACCCGGGGTTAACAGGGGGGAGCAGTACGTC.

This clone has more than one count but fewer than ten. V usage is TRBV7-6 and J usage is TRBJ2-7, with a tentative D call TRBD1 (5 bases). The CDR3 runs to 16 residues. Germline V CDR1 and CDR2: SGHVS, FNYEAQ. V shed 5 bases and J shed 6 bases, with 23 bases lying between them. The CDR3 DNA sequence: TGTGCCAGCAGCCAAGTCCAGGGAACCGAGTCGGGCGAGCAGTACGTC. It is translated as CASSQVQGTESGEQYV.

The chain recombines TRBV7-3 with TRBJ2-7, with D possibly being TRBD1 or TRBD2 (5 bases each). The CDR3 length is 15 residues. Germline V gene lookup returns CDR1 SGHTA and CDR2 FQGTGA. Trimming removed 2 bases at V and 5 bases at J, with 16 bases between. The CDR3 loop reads CASSLAEGSHHEQYF. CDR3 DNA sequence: TGTGCCAGCAGCTTAGCCGAGGGGAGCCACCACGAGCAGTACTTC.

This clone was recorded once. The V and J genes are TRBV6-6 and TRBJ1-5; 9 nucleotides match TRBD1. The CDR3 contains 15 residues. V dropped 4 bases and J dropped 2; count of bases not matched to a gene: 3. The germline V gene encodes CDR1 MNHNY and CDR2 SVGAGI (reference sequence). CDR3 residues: CASSFRDRGNQPQHF. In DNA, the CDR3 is TGTGCCAGCAGTTTCCGGGACAGGGGCAATCAGCCCCAGCATTTT.

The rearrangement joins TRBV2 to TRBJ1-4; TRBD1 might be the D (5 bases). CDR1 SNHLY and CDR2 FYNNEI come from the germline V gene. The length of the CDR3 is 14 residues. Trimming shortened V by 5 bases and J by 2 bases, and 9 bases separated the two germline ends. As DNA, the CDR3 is TGTGCCAGCAGTCCCAGGGTGACTAATGAAAAACTGTTTTTT. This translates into CASSPRVTNEKLFF.

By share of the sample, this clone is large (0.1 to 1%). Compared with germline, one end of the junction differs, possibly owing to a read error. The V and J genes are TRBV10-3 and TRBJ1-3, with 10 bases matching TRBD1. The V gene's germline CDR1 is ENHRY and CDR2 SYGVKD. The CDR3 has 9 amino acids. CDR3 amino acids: CAIRDRGNF. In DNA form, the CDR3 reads TGTGCCATCCGGGACAGGGGAAATTTT.

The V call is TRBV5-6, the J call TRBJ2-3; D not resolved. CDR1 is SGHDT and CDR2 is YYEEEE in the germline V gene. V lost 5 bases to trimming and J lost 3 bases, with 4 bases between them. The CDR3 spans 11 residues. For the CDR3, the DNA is TGTGCCAGCAGGTTAACAGATACGCAGTATTTT. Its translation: CASRLTDTQYF.

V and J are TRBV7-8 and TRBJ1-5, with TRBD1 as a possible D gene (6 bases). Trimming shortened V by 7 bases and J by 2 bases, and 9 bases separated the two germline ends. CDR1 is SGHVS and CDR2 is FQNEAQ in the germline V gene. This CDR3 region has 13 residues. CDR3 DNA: TGTGCCAGCAAGGGGGGTGGCAATCAGCCCCAGCATTTT. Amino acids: CASKGGGNQPQHF.

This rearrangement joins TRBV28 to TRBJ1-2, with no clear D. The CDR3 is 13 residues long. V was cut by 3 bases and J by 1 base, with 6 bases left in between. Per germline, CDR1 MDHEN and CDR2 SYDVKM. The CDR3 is CASSLVVNYGYTF. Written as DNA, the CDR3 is TGTGCCAGCAGTTTGGTAGTTAACTATGGCTACACCTTC.

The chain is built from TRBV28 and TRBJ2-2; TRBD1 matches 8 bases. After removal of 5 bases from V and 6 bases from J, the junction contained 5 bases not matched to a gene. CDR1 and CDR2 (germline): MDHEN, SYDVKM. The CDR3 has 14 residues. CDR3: CASSTGGIPGELFF. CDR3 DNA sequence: TGTGCCAGCAGTACAGGGGGTATACCCGGGGAGCTGTTTTTT.

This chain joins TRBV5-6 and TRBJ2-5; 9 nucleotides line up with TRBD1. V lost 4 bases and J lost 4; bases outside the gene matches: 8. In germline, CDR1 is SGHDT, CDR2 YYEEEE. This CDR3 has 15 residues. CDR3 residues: CASSRTGAQRETQYF. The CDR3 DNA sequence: TGTGCCAGCAGCCGGACAGGGGCCCAAAGAGAGACCCAGTACTTC.